This T cell receptor (beta chain) is drawn from a study of T cell responses to AZD1222 COVID-19 vaccine. Notes on the study in general: Along spike, vaccine-associated CD4 TCRs were found throughout, with dominance at 160-218 and 743-854.

V was trimmed by 1 base and J by 9 bases, leaving 11 bases between them. This CDR3 spans 14 amino acids. The germline gives CDR1 SGHRS, CDR2 YFSETQ. This clone was detected only a few times. Its antigen is not identified. Using immunoSEQ multiplex PCR, the repertoire was profiled, and TCRdb retains in-frame clones only, with some absent. Among more than 100,000 clones listed, roughly nine tenths were seen once. The TCR was taken from an adult in good health. The sample in question was peripheral blood, obtained on day 0 of AZD1222 vaccination. The rearrangement joins TRBV5-1 to TRBJ1-6, with a tentative D call TRBD1 (5 bases). The CDR3 region is CASSLYRRSSPLHF. The CDR3, as DNA: TGCGCCAGCAGCTTGTACAGGAGGAGTTCACCCCTCCACTTT. The whole variable domain, filled in from reference TRBV5-1 and TRBJ1-6, reads KAGVTQTPRYLIKTRGQQVTLSCSPISGHRSVSWYQQTPGQGLQFLFEYFSETQRNKGNFPGRFSGRQFSNSRSEMNVSTLELGDSALYLCASSLYRRSSPLHFGNGTRLTVT.